This passage covers 16 T cell receptor beta chains from one sample sequenced in a study of T cell responses to AZD1222 COVID-19 vaccine. Clones were read by immunoSEQ multiplex PCR, and TCRdb kept only the in-frame ones, dropping some. The sample holds under 70,000 clones; about four fifths are singletons and the top ten take about a quarter. The specimen was peripheral blood, collected on day 0 of MenACWY control vaccination. Source of these receptors: an adult in good health.

This clone was seen more than once but under ten times. The chain employs TRBV5-1 and TRBJ2-3; 8 nucleotides match TRBD2. CDR3 size: 15 residues. V trimming: 5 bases; J trimming: 4 bases; junction bases outside the gene matches: 9. In germline, CDR1 is SGHRS, CDR2 YFSETQ. DNA for the CDR3: TGCGCCAGCAGATCAGCGGGAGACAAGGCAGATACGCAGTATTTT. Protein sequence: CASRSAGDKADTQYF.

This chain links TRBV28 with TRBJ2-7; 10 bases map to TRBD2. Unmatched junction bases numbered 23, after V lost 5 bases and J lost 10 bases. Germline lookup yields CDR1 MDHEN and CDR2 SYDVKM. The CDR3 runs 18 residues. This CDR3 is CASSHEGFSGRPSGGQYF. CDR3 nucleotide sequence: TGTGCCAGCAGTCATGAAGGGTTTAGCGGGAGGCCCTCTGGTGGACAGTACTTC.

The rearrangement joins TRBV9 to TRBJ1-6, with D possibly being TRBD1 (6 bases). Germline loops: CDR1 SGDLS, CDR2 YYNGEE. The CDR3 covers 14 residues. The V end was cut by 4 bases, the J end by 11 bases, with 16 bases between. The CDR3 spells CASSPSGGGAPLHF. CDR3 nucleotides: TGTGCCAGCAGCCCGAGCGGAGGGGGGGCACCCCTCCACTTT.

This clone appeared once. The V gene is TRBV5-4, the J gene TRBJ1-1; TRBD1 matches at 7 bases. The CDR3 is made up of 12 amino acids. Germline CDR1 SGHNT, CDR2 YYREEE (reference sequence). V lost 1 base, J lost 10 bases, and 4 bases stayed unmatched. The CDR3 DNA is TGTGCCAGCAGCTTGCCCCCAGGGGGAGCTTTCTTT. Its translation: CASSLPPGGAFF.

This clone was found a few times. The chain joins TRBV27 to TRBJ1-5, with no clear D. V lost 0 bases to trimming and J lost 7 bases, with 10 bases between them. The CDR3 loop spans 14 amino acids. Germline V gene data show CDR1 as MNHEY and CDR2 as SMNVEV (reference sequence). Written as DNA, the CDR3 is TGTGCCAGCAGTTTATCCGGGTTTGAACAGCCCCAGCATTTT. Its protein product is CASSLSGFEQPQHF.

V gene TRBV5-1 combines with J gene TRBJ1-1; the match to TRBD1 covers 7 bases. The CDR3 runs 15 residues. The germline V gene encodes CDR1 SGHRS and CDR2 YFSETQ. V lost 4 bases and J lost 2; bases outside the gene matches: 8. For the CDR3, the DNA is TGCGCCAGCAGCCTACCGGGACAGCTAAACACTGAAGCTTTCTTT. As protein: CASSLPGQLNTEAFF.

The chain uses TRBV2 and TRBJ2-7; D gene ambiguous. The germline CDR1 and CDR2 sequences are SNHLY and FYNNEI. This CDR3 is built from 15 residues. V dropped 3 bases and J dropped 0 bases, with 12 bases sitting between them. This CDR3 reads CASSDATRSSYEQYF. CDR3 nucleotide sequence: TGTGCCAGCAGTGACGCTACCAGAAGCTCCTACGAGCAGTACTTC.

V gene TRBV2 combines with J gene TRBJ2-3; tentative D call: TRBD2 (5 bases). V lost 3 bases and J lost 2, with 12 bases in between. The CDR3 loop spans 15 amino acids. Germline lookup yields CDR1 SNHLY and CDR2 FYNNEI. The CDR3 DNA sequence: TGTGCCAGCAGTGATCCACGGGGATTCACAGATACGCAGTATTTT. Protein sequence: CASSDPRGFTDTQYF.

This clone has just one count. The chain has TRBV28 and TRBJ2-1; 11 bases align to TRBD2. J was trimmed by 12 bases and V by 7 bases; bases with no gene match: 20. This CDR3 contains 17 residues. Per germline, CDR1 MDHEN and CDR2 SYDVKM. CDR3 DNA sequence: TGTGCCAGCACGTCGGGCCTTACAGGGACTAGCGGTTTAGGGCAGTTCTTC. It specifies CASTSGLTGTSGLGQFF.

The CDR3 protein is CASSAGSGTGELFF. The CDR3 bases are TGTGCCAGCAGCGCAGGGTCGGGCACCGGGGAGCTGTTTTTT. The V gene is TRBV5-6, the J gene TRBJ2-2; tentatively, D is TRBD1 (5 bases). Germline V gene lookup returns CDR1 SGHDT and CDR2 YYEEEE. This CDR3 region has 14 residues. The V and J ends lost 4 bases and 4 bases respectively, with 11 bases between them.

CDR3 coding DNA: TGTGCCAGCAGCCAAGCCCACCAGACACCGCAGTTCTTC. It specifies CASSQAHQTPQFF. The chain combines TRBV3-1 (or the pseudogene TRBV3-2) with TRBJ2-1; D is unresolved. Looked up from germline, CDR1 is LGHDT and CDR2 is YNNKEL (reference sequence). CDR3 length: 13 residues. V lost 1 base and J lost 12, with 13 bases in between.

The chain is built from TRBV5-1 and TRBJ2-1; TRBD2 matches 9 bases. V lost 0 bases to trimming and J lost 5 bases; unmatched junction nucleotides: 3. CDR1 SGHRS and CDR2 YFSETQ come from the germline V gene. CDR3 length: 15 residues. CDR3: CASSLGLAVNNEQFF. Here the CDR3 DNA reads TGCGCCAGCAGCTTGGGACTAGCGGTTAACAATGAGCAGTTCTTC.

V usage is TRBV6-5 and J usage is TRBJ2-7; 10 nucleotides line up with TRBD1. CDR1 is MNHEY, CDR2 SVGAGI, per germline. This CDR3 contains 11 residues. J gave up 5 bases and V 11 bases, and 3 bases lay outside the gene matches. CDR3 protein: CAAGTGDEQYF. CDR3 bases: TGTGCCGCCGGGACAGGGGACGAGCAGTACTTC.

The chain joins TRBV18 to TRBJ2-7, with 7 bases fitting TRBD2. Germline V gene sequence: CDR1 KGHSH, CDR2 LQKENI. Trimming cost V 3 bases and J 6 bases; bases outside gene matches: 8. The CDR3 is made up of 14 amino acids. The CDR3 sequence is CASSPGGLNGEQYF. Written as DNA, the CDR3 is TGTGCCAGCTCACCCGGGGGGTTAAACGGCGAGCAGTACTTC.

This chain joins TRBV3-1 (or the pseudogene TRBV3-2) and TRBJ1-2; 9 positions match TRBD1. The V segment lost 1 base and the J segment 4 bases; nucleotides outside the gene matches: 1. Germline V gene sequence: CDR1 LGHDT, CDR2 YNNKEL (reference sequence). The CDR3 spans 14 residues. CDR3: CASSQGQGGYGYTF. The CDR3 DNA reads as TGTGCCAGCAGCCAAGGACAGGGGGGCTATGGCTACACCTTC.

The chain has TRBV5-4 and TRBJ1-1, with a possible D match to TRBD1 (5 bases). The CDR3 spans 14 residues. The germline V gene encodes CDR1 SGHNT and CDR2 YYREEE (reference sequence). With 2 bases removed from V and 0 bases from J, the gap between germline ends came to 8 bases. The DNA for the CDR3 is TGTGCCAGCAGCTTCGAGGGGCTGAACACTGAAGCTTTCTTT. Translating it yields CASSFEGLNTEAFF.